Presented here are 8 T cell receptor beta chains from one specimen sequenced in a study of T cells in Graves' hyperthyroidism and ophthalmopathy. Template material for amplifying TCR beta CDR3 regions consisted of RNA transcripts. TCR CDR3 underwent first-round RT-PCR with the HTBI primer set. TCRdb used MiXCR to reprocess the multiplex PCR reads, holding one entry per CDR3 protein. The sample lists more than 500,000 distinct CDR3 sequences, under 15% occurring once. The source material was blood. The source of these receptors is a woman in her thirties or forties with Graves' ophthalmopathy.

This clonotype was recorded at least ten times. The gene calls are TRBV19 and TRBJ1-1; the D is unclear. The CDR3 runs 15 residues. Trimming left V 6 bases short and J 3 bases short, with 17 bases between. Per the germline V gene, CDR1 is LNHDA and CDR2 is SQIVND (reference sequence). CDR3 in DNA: TGTGCCAGTAGCGGCTTCGGGTCCCAGTACACTGAAGCTTTCTTT. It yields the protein CASSGFGSQYTEAFF.

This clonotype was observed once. CDR3 in DNA: TGTGCCAGCAGTTCTAGCGGGAGATTAGAGACCCAGTACTTC. Its protein product is CASSSSGRLETQYF. The chain carries TRBV12-3 or TRBV12-4 and TRBJ2-5, with TRBD2 identical over 10 bases. The CDR3 consists of 14 residues. Trimming cost V 4 bases and J 4 bases; bases outside gene matches: 3.

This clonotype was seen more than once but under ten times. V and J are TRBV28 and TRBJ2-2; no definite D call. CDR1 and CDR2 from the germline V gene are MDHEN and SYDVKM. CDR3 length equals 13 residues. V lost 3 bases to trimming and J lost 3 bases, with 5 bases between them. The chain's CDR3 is CASSFLHTGELFF. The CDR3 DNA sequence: TGTGCCAGCAGTTTCCTACACACCGGGGAGCTGTTTTTT.

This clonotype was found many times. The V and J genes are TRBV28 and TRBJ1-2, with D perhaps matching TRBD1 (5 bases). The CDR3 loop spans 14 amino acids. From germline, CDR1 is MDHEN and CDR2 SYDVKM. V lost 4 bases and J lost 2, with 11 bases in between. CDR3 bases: TGTGCCAGCAGTTCCGTGACAGAAAACTATGGCTACACCTTC. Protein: CASSSVTENYGYTF.

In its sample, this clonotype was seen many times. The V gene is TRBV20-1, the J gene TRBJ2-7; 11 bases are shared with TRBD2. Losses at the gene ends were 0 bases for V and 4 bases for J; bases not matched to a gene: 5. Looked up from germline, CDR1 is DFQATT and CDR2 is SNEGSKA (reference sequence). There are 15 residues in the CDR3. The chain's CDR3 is CSARDVGTSGYEQYF. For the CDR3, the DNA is TGCAGTGCTAGAGATGTGGGGACTAGCGGATACGAGCAGTACTTC.

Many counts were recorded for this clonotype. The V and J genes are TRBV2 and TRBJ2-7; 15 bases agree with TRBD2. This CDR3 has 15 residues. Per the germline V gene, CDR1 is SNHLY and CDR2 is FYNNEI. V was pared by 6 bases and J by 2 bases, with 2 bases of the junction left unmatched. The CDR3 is CASRGTSGRTYEQYF. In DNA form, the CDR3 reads TGTGCCAGCAGGGGGACTAGCGGGAGGACCTACGAGCAGTACTTC.

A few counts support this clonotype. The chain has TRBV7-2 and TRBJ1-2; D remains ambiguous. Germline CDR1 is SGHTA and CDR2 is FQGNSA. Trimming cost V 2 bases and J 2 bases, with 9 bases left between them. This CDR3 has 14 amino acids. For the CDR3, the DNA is TGTGCCAGCAGCTTACGTCAGCAGAACTATGGCTACACCTTC. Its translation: CASSLRQQNYGYTF.

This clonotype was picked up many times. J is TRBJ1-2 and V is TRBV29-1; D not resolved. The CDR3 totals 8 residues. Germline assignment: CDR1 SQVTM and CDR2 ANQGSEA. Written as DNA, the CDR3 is TGCAGGAGGAACGGCTACACCTTC. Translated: CRRNGYTF.